A single sample is the source of the 18 T cell receptor beta chains below, sequenced in a study of T cell responses to AZD1222 COVID-19 vaccine. Sequencing was performed with immunoSEQ multiplex PCR; in TCRdb, only in-frame clones are kept and a portion is missing. The sample has roughly 150,000 clones; roughly 89% are singletons. This sample comprised peripheral blood, obtained on day 0 of AZD1222 vaccination. These receptors all come from an adult in good health.

The sample holds one count of this clone. The rearrangement links TRBV6-5 to TRBJ2-7; D gene ambiguous. Between the trimmed V and J ends, which lost 0 bases and 7 bases, there was a span of 10 bases. The CDR3 consists of 13 residues. CDR1 is MNHEY and CDR2 is SVGAGI in the germline V gene. The CDR3 region is CASSYSLFGEQYF. The CDR3 coding sequence is TGTGCCAGCAGTTACTCGCTTTTTGGAGAGCAGTACTTC.

This chain uses TRBV12-3 or TRBV12-4 with TRBJ1-5; tentative D call: TRBD1 (5 bases). Trimming removed 11 bases from V and 2 bases from J, with 10 bases in between. The CDR3 has 12 amino acids. The CDR3 coding sequence is TGTGCCTCTACCAGGGGCAATCAGCCCCAGCATTTT. It specifies CASTRGNQPQHF.

The V and J genes are TRBV5-6 and TRBJ2-7; a weak D match, TRBD1 (6 bases). The CDR3 length is 14 residues. CDR1 is SGHDT, CDR2 YYEEEE, per germline. Trimming removed 0 bases from V and 5 bases from J, with 12 bases in between. In DNA form, the CDR3 reads TGTGCCAGCAGCTTGGTGGGGGCCCCAAACGAGCAGTACTTC. Encoded protein: CASSLVGAPNEQYF.

The chain couples TRBV6-5 to TRBJ2-7; D gene unclear. Germline CDR1 is MNHEY and CDR2 is SVGAGI. With 5 bases removed from V and 10 bases from J, the gap between germline ends came to 15 bases. The CDR3 has 12 amino acids. The CDR3 region is CASSHLNAHQYF. The CDR3 region has the DNA TGTGCCAGCAGTCACCTAAACGCGCATCAGTACTTC.

V is TRBV6-6 and J is TRBJ1-6; 7 bases are shared with TRBD1. The CDR3 has 17 residues. Germline V CDR1 and CDR2: MNHNY, SVGAGI (reference sequence). V lost 5 bases, J lost 4 bases, and 11 bases stayed unmatched. Here the CDR3 DNA reads TGTGCCAGCAGTCGATCCGGGACAGACGCGTATAATTCACCCCTCCACTTT. As protein: CASSRSGTDAYNSPLHF.

J is TRBJ1-3 and V is TRBV19; D is unresolved. The germline V and J ends were trimmed by 11 bases and 5 bases, with 13 bases remaining between them. Germline CDR1 LNHDA, CDR2 SQIVND (reference sequence). The CDR3 spans 12 residues. The chain's CDR3 is CAAQGFRNTIYF. The CDR3 DNA follows: TGTGCCGCCCAAGGGTTCCGAAACACCATATATTTT. Complete variable domain (other parts from reference TRBV19 and TRBJ1-3): DGGITQSPKYLFRKEGQNVTLSCEQNLNHDAMYWYRQDPGQGLRLIYYSQIVNDFQKGDIAEGYSVSREKKESFPLTVTSAQKNPTAFYLCAAQGFRNTIYFGEGSWLTVV.

The chain couples TRBV3-1 (or the pseudogene TRBV3-2) to TRBJ1-2, with D perhaps matching TRBD1 (6 bases). Germline-derived CDR1 and CDR2 are LGHDT and YNNKEL (reference sequence). The CDR3 loop spans 15 amino acids. The ends were cut back, 1 base at V and 3 bases at J, with 12 bases in the middle. This CDR3 reads CASSQGRGGDYGYTF. The CDR3 DNA sequence: TGTGCCAGCAGCCAAGGCCGGGGGGGCGACTATGGCTACACCTTC.

V gene TRBV19 combines with J gene TRBJ1-5, with a weak D call TRBD1 (6 bases). The V gene lost 3 bases and the J gene lost 3 bases, with 15 bases spanning the gap. Germline loops: CDR1 LNHDA, CDR2 SQIVND (reference sequence). The CDR3 totals 16 residues. This CDR3 reads CASSIGQGLLNQPQHF. The CDR3 nucleotides read TGTGCCAGTAGTATCGGGCAGGGGCTCCTCAATCAGCCCCAGCATTTT. Full variable domain (rest looked up from reference TRBV19 and TRBJ1-5): DGGITQSPKYLFRKEGQNVTLSCEQNLNHDAMYWYRQDPGQGLRLIYYSQIVNDFQKGDIAEGYSVSREKKESFPLTVTSAQKNPTAFYLCASSIGQGLLNQPQHFGDGTRLSIL.

The V call is TRBV19, the J call TRBJ1-4; D may be TRBD1 (6 bases). The CDR3 is 14 amino acids. Germline assignment: CDR1 LNHDA and CDR2 SQIVND (reference sequence). Trimming pared 5 bases from V and 8 bases from J, leaving 15 bases between. CDR3 sequence reads: CASSEQGWGEKLFF. Here the CDR3 DNA reads TGTGCCAGTAGTGAACAGGGATGGGGCGAAAAACTGTTTTTT.

The chain uses TRBV4-3 and TRBJ1-1; tentatively, D is TRBD1 (5 bases). Per the germline V gene, CDR1 is LGHNA and CDR2 is YSLEER. Trimming left V 3 bases short and J 6 bases short, with 11 bases between. This CDR3 contains 13 residues. This chain's CDR3 is CASSQEGRPEAFF. The CDR3 DNA is TGCGCCAGCAGCCAGGAGGGGCGGCCTGAAGCTTTCTTT.

This chain uses TRBV3-1 (or the pseudogene TRBV3-2) with TRBJ2-7; D is uncertain. Trimming left V 4 bases short and J 3 bases short, with 4 bases between. The CDR3 spans 11 residues. Germline CDR1 is LGHDT and CDR2 is YNNKEL (reference sequence). The CDR3 loop is CASSLSYEQYF. CDR3 nucleotide sequence: TGTGCCAGCAGCCTAAGCTACGAGCAGTACTTC.

The chain recombines TRBV5-4 with TRBJ1-4, with 10 nucleotides matching TRBD1. In germline, CDR1 is SGHNT, CDR2 YYREEE (reference sequence). The CDR3 extends over 14 amino acids. Trimming took 4 bases from V and 7 from J; bases not matched to a gene: 4. This chain's CDR3 is CASSLDRGLEKLFF. In DNA form, the CDR3 reads TGTGCCAGCAGCCTTGACAGGGGGCTTGAAAAACTGTTTTTT.

The chain combines TRBV30 with TRBJ1-1; the D gene is possibly TRBD1 (5 bases). Trimming pared 2 bases from V and 2 bases from J, leaving 12 bases between. The CDR3 is 14 amino acids. From germline, CDR1 is GTSNPN and CDR2 SVGIG (reference sequence). The CDR3 region is CAWSLGTSNTEAFF. The CDR3 DNA sequence: TGTGCCTGGAGTCTAGGGACGAGCAACACTGAAGCTTTCTTT.

This sequence joins TRBV7-9 and TRBJ2-5; a possible D gene is TRBD2 (6 bases). V was trimmed by 5 bases and J by 5 bases, leaving 18 bases between them. This CDR3 region has 15 residues. The V gene's germline CDR1 is SEHNR and CDR2 FQNEAQ (reference sequence). The CDR3 DNA is TGTGCCAGCAGCCTGCAAGTGGGGGGACCGGAGACCCAGTACTTC. It encodes CASSLQVGGPETQYF.

DNA for the CDR3: TGTGCCAGCACCCCGCAGCAGGGGTCGGATACGCAGTATTTT. This gives the protein CASTPQQGSDTQYF. This chain links TRBV6-6 with TRBJ2-3; weak D call: TRBD1 (6 bases). CDR1 is MNHNY and CDR2 is SVGAGI in the germline V gene (reference sequence). V was shortened by 7 bases and J by 6 bases, with 17 bases between the two germline ends. The CDR3 sequence is 14 residues long.

The J gene is TRBJ2-3, the V gene TRBV24-1; 16 nucleotides align to TRBD2. Germline V gene data show CDR1 as KGHDR and CDR2 as SFDVKD. The CDR3 loop spans 19 amino acids. Trimming cost V 3 bases and J 1 base; bases outside gene matches: 6. The CDR3 sequence: CATSDPGTSGGAGTDTQYF. In nucleotides, the CDR3 is TGTGCCACCAGTGATCCCGGGACTAGCGGGGGGGCCGGCACAGATACGCAGTATTTT.

The rearrangement joins TRBV7-8 to TRBJ2-7, with 8 bases identical to TRBD1. Germline V gene sequence: CDR1 SGHVS, CDR2 FQNEAQ. The trim removed 1 base at V and 3 bases at J, leaving 8 bases unmatched. The CDR3 loop spans 16 amino acids. The CDR3 is CASSLGYRGFFYEQYF. The CDR3 nucleotides read TGTGCCAGCAGCTTAGGGTACAGGGGGTTTTTCTACGAGCAGTACTTC.

V usage is TRBV11-2 and J usage is TRBJ2-7; D remains unclear. Germline lookup yields CDR1 SGHAT and CDR2 FQNNGV. The CDR3 runs 10 residues. Trimming took 4 bases from V and 2 from J, leaving 0 bases between them. The CDR3: CASSSYEQYF. CDR3 coding DNA: TGTGCCAGCAGCTCCTACGAGCAGTACTTC.